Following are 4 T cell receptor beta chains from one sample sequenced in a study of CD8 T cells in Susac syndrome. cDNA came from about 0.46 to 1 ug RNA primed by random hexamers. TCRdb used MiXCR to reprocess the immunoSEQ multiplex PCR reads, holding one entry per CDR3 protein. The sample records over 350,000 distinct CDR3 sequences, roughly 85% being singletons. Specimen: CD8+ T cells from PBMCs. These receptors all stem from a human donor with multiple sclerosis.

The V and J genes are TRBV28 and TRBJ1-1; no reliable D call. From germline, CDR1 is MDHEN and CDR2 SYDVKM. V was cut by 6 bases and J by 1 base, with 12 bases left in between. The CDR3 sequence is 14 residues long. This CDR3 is CASRETGENTEAFF. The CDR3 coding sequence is TGTGCCAGCAGAGAAACGGGAGAGAACACTGAAGCTTTCTTT.

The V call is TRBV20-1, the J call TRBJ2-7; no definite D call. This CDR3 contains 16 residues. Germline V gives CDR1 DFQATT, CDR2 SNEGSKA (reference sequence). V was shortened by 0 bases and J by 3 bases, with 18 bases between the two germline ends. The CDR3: CSARDVQTVRNYEQYF. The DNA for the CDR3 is TGCAGTGCTAGAGACGTGCAGACGGTGAGAAACTACGAGCAGTACTTC.

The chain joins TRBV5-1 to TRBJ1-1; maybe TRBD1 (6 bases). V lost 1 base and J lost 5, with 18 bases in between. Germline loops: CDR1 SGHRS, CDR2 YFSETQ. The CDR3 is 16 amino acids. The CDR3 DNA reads TGCGCCAGCAGCTTGAACAGGGAGGGATTGGAAACTGAAGCTTTCTTT. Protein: CASSLNREGLETEAFF.

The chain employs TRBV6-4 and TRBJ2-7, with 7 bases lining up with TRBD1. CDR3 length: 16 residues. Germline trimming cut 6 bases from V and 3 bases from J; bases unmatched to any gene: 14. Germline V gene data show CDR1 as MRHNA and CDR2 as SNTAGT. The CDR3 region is CASRRFAGTADYEQYF. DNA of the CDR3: TGTGCCAGCAGAAGGTTCGCCGGGACAGCCGACTACGAGCAGTACTTC.